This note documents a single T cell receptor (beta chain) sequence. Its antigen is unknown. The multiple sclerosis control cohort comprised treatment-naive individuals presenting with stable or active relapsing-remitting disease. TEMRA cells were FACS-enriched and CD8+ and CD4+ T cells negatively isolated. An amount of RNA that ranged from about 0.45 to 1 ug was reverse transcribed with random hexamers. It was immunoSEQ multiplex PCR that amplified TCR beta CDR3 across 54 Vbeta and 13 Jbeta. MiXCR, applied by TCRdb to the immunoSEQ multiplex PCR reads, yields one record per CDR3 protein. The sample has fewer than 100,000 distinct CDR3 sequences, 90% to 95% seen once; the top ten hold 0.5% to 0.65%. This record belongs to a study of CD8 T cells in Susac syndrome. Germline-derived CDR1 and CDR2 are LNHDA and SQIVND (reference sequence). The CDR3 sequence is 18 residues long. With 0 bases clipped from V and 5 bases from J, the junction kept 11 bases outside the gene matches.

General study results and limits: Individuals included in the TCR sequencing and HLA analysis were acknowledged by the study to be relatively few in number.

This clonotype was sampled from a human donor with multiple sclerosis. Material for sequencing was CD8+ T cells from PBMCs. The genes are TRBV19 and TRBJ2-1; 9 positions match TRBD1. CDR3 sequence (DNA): TGTGCCAGTAGTATAGAGCCCGGGACAGGGACTTATAACAATGAGCAGTTCTTC. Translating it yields CASSIEPGTGTYNNEQFF.